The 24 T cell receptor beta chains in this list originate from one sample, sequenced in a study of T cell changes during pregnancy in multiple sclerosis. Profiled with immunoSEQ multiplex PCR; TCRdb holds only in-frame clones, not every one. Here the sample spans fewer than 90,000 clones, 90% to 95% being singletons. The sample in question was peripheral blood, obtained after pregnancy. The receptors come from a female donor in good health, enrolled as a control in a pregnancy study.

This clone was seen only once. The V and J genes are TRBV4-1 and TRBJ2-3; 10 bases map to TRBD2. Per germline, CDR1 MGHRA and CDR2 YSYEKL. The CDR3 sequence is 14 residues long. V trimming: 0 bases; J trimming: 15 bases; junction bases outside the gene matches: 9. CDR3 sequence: CASSQEPGLAEDYF. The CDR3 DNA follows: TGCGCCAGCAGCCAAGAACCCGGACTAGCGGAGGACTATTTT.

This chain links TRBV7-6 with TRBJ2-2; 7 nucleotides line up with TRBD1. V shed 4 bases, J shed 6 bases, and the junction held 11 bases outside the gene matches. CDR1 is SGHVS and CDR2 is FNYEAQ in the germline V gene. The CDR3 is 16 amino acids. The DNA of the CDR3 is TGTGCCAGCAGCTCACAAGGGGGCCTTGTGGCCGGGGAGCTGTTTTTT. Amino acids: CASSSQGGLVAGELFF.

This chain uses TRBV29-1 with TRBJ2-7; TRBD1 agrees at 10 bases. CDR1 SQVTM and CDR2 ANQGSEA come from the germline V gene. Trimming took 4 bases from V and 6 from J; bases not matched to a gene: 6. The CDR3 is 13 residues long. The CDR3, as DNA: TGCAGCGTTGTAACTGGGGACAGGGGCGAGCAGTACTTC. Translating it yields CSVVTGDRGEQYF.

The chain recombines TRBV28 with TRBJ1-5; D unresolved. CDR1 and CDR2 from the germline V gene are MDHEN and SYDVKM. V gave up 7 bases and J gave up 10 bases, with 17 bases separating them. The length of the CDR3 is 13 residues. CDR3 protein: CASTLGQPFPQHF. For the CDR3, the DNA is TGTGCCAGCACCTTGGGCCAGCCTTTTCCCCAGCATTTT.

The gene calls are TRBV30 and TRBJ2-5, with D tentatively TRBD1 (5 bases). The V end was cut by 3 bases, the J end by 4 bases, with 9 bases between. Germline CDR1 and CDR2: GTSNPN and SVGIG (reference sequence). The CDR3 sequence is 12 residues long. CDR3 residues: CAWRGDGETQYF. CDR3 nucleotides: TGTGCCTGGAGAGGGGATGGAGAGACCCAGTACTTC.

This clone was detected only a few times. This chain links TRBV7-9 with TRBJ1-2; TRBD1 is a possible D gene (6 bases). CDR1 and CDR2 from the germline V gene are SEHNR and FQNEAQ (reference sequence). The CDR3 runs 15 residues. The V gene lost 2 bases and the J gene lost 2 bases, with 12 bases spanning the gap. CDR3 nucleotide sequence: TGTGCCAGCAGCTTATCACAGGGATGGAACTATGGCTACACCTTC. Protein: CASSLSQGWNYGYTF.

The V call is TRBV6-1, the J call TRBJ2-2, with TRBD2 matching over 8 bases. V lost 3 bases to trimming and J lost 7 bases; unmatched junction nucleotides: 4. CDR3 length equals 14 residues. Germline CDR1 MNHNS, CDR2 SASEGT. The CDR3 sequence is CASSEGLEGGELFF. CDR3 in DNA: TGTGCCAGCAGTGAGGGACTAGAGGGCGGGGAGCTGTTTTTT.

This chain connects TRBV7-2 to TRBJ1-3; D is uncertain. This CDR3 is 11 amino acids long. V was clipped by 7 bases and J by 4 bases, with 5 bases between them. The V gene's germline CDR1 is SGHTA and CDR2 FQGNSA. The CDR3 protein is CASTGGNTIYF. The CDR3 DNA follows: TGTGCCAGCACGGGGGGAAACACCATATATTTT. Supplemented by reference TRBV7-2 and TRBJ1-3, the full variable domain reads GAGVSQSPSNKVTEKGKDVELRCDPISGHTALYWYRQSLGQGLEFLIYFQGNSAPDKSGLPSDRFSAERTGGSVSTLTIQRTQQEDSAVYLCASTGGNTIYFGEGSWLTVV.

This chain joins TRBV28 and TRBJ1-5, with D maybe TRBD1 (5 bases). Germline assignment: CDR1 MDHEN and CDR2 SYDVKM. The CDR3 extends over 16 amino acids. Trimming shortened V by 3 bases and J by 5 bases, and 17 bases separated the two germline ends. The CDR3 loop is CASSFSAGRYHQPQHF. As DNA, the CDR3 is TGTGCCAGCAGTTTTTCTGCAGGGCGATATCATCAGCCCCAGCATTTT.

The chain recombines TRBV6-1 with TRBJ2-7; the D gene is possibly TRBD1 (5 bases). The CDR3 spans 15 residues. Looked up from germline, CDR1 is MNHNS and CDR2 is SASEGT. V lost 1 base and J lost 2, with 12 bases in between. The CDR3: CASSEGTHPAYEQYF. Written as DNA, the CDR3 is TGTGCCAGCAGTGAAGGGACACACCCTGCCTACGAGCAGTACTTC.

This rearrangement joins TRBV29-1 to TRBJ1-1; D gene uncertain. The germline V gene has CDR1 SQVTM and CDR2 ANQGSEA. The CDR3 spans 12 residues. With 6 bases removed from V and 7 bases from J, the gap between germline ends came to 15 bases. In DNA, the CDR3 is TGCAGCGTAGGCGGGAAGGCAGTTGAAGCTTTCTTT. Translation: CSVGGKAVEAFF.

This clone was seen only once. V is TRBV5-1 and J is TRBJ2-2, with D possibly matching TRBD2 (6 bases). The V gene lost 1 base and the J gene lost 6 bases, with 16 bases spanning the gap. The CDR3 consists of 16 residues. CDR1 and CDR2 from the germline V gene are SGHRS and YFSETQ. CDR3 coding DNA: TGCGCCAGCAGCTTGCCGGCTTCGGGAGAGCCCGGGGAGCTGTTTTTT. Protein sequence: CASSLPASGEPGELFF.

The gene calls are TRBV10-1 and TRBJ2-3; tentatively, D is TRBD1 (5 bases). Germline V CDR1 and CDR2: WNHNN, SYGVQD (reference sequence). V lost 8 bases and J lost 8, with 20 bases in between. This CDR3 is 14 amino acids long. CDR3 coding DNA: TGCGCCAGCGGTGGGCGCCCCAGGGTTGGTACGCAGTATTTT. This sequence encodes CASGGRPRVGTQYF.

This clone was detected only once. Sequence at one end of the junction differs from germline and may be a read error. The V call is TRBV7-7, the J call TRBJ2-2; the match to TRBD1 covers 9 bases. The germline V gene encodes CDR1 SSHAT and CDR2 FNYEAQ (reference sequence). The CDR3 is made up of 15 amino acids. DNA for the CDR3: TGTGCTAGCAGCCAAACCGGGACAGGGACCGGGGAGCTGTTTTTT. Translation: CASSQTGTGTGELFF.

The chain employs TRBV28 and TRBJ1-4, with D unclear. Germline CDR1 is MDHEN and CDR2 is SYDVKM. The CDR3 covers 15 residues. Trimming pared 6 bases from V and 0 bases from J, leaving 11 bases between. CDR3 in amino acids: CASRLRVATNEKLFF. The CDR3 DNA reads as TGTGCCAGCAGGCTCCGGGTTGCAACTAATGAAAAACTGTTTTTT. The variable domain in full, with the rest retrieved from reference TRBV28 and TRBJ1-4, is DVKVTQSSRYLVKRTGEKVFLECVQDMDHENMFWYRQDPGLGLRLIYFSYDVKMKEKGDIPEGYSVSREKKERFSLILESASTNQTSMYLCASRLRVATNEKLFFGSGTQLSVL.

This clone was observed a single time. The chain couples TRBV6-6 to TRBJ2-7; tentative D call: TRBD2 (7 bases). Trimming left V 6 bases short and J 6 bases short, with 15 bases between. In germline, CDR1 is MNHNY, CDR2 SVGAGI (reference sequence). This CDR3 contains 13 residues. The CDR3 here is CASRVGGQVEQYF. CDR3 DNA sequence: TGTGCCAGCAGGGTCGGGGGGCAGGTCGAGCAGTACTTC.

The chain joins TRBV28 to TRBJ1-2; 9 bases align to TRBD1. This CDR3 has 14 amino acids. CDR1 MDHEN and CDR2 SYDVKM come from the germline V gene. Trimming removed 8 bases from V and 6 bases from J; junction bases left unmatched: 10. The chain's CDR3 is CASLRDRDLNGYTF. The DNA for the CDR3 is TGTGCCAGCCTCCGGGACAGGGACCTTAATGGCTACACCTTC.

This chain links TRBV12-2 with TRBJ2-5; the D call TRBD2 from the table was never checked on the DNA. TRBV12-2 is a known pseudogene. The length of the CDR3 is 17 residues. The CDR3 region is CASRLGEVGTVKETQYF. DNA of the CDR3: TGTGCAAGTCGCTTAGGGGAGGTCGGGACTGTAAAAGAGACCCAGTACTTC.

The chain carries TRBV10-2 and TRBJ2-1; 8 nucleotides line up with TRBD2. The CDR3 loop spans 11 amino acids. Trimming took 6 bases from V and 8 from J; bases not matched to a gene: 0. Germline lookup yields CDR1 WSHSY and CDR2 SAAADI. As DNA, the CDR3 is TGCGCCAGCAGAGCGGGAGATGAGCAGTTCTTC. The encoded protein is CASRAGDEQFF.

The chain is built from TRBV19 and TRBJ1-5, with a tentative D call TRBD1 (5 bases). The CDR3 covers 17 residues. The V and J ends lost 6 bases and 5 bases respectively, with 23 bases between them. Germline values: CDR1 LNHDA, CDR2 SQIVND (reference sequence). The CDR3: CASRGGRVTTIDQPQHF. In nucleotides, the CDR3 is TGTGCCAGTAGGGGGGGTAGGGTTACTACAATCGATCAGCCCCAGCATTTT.

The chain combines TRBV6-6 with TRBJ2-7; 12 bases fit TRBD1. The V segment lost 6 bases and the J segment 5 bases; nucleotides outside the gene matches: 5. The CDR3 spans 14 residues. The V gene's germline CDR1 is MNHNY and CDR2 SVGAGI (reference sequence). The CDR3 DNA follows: TGTGCCAGCAGGGGACAGGGGGCTGTCGACGAGCAGTACTTC. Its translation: CASRGQGAVDEQYF.

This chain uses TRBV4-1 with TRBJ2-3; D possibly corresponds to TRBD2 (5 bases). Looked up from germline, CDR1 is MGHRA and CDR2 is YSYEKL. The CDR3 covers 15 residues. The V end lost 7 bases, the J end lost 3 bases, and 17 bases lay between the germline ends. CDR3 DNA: TGCGCCAGCACCCCGTGGTGGACGGGAACAGATACGCAGTATTTT. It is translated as CASTPWWTGTDTQYF.

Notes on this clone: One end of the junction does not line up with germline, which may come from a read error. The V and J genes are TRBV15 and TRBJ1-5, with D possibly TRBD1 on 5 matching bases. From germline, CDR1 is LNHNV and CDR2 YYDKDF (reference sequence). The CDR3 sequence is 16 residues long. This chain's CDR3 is CATRRGEAREDQPQHF. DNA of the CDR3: TGTGCCACCAGGAGAGGGGAGGCCCGCGAGGATCAGCCCCAGCATTTT.

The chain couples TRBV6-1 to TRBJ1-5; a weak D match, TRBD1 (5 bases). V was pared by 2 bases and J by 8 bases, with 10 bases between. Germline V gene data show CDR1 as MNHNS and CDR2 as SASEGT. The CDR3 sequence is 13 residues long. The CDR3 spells CASSEYPGKPQHF. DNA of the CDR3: TGTGCCAGCAGTGAATACCCAGGGAAGCCCCAGCATTTT.